Each of the 19 T cell receptor beta chains below was sequenced from the same sample in a study of cytomegalovirus exposure and HLA in healthy donors. The study ran its PCR with 60 Vbeta and 13 Jbeta primers. The table came from immunoSEQ multiplex PCR; TCRdb's copy has only in-frame clones and leaves some out. This sample has roughly 140,000 clones, with roughly 80% found just once. The sample comprised PBMCs. The receptors come from a female donor in good health and CMV-seronegative.

The genes are TRBV7-9 and TRBJ1-1; unclear D gene. The germline V gene has CDR1 SEHNR and CDR2 FQNEAQ (reference sequence). The CDR3 runs 16 residues. V was pared by 4 bases and J by 4 bases, with 19 bases between. This CDR3 is CASSSTTERGGTEAFF. CDR3 sequence (DNA): TGTGCCAGCAGCTCTACTACAGAACGGGGTGGCACTGAAGCTTTCTTT.

This sequence joins TRBV18 and TRBJ2-7; TRBD1 aligns across 9 bases. The germline gives CDR1 KGHSH, CDR2 LQKENI. This CDR3 has 15 amino acids. J was trimmed by 2 bases and V by 3 bases; bases with no gene match: 5. The CDR3 nucleotides read TGTGCCAGCTCACCTTGGACAGGGGTCACCTACGAGCAGTACTTC. It translates to CASSPWTGVTYEQYF.

This clone was detected only once. The rearrangement links TRBV7-8 to TRBJ2-3; weak D call: TRBD2 (6 bases). V lost 3 bases and J 3 bases, leaving 10 bases between the germline ends. The CDR3 has 14 residues. The germline V gene has CDR1 SGHVS and CDR2 FQNEAQ. The CDR3 spells CASSFGRETDTQYF. CDR3 nucleotides: TGTGCCAGCAGCTTTGGACGGGAGACAGATACGCAGTATTTT.

The rearrangement uses TRBV4-1 and TRBJ1-5, with a weak D call TRBD1 (5 bases). V was shortened by 0 bases and J by 3 bases, with 12 bases between the two germline ends. Germline V CDR1 and CDR2: MGHRA, YSYEKL. This CDR3 region has 16 residues. The CDR3 nucleotides are TGCGCCAGCAGCCAAGATCGGGGAGGGGTCAATCAGCCCCAGCATTTT. Its protein is CASSQDRGGVNQPQHF.

V gene TRBV9 combines with J gene TRBJ2-5; D is uncertain. In germline, CDR1 is SGDLS, CDR2 YYNGEE. V lost 6 bases and J lost 2, with 14 bases in between. The CDR3 is 14 amino acids. In nucleotides, the CDR3 is TGTGCCAGCAACCTTCTGGGCTTGCAAGAGACCCAGTACTTC. The encoded protein is CASNLLGLQETQYF. The complete variable domain, with remaining parts taken from reference TRBV9 and TRBJ2-5, reads DSGVTQTPKHLITATGQRVTLRCSPRSGDLSVYWYQQSLDQGLQFLIQYYNGEERAKGNILERFSAQQFPDLHSELNLSSLELGDSALYFCASNLLGLQETQYFGPGTRLLVL.

This clone showed up many times. The chain employs TRBV6-5 and TRBJ2-7, with TRBD2 matching over 7 bases. J was trimmed by 2 bases and V by 6 bases; bases with no gene match: 7. Per the germline V gene, CDR1 is MNHEY and CDR2 is SVGAGI. The CDR3 covers 14 residues. The CDR3 region has the DNA TGTGCCAGCAGCTCAGGGAGCGGGGCCTACGAGCAGTACTTC. Translated: CASSSGSGAYEQYF.

This clone was observed once. The V call is TRBV30, the J call TRBJ1-1; D remains unclear. Germline loops: CDR1 GTSNPN, CDR2 SVGIG (reference sequence). V lost 5 bases and J lost 2, with 6 bases in between. This CDR3 is built from 11 residues. The CDR3 nucleotides are TGTGCCTGGCTCTCCAACACTGAAGCTTTCTTT. It translates to CAWLSNTEAFF. The variable domain in full, completed from reference TRBV30 and TRBJ1-1, reads SQTIHQWPATLVQPVGSPLSLECTVEGTSNPNLYWYRQAAGRGLQLLFYSVGIGQISSEVPQNLSASRPQDRQFILSSKKLLLSDSGFYLCAWLSNTEAFFGQGTRLTVV.

The rearrangement uses TRBV10-3 and TRBJ2-3; 8 bases map to TRBD2. The V gene's germline CDR1 is ENHRY and CDR2 SYGVKD. Trimming took 6 bases from V and 4 from J; bases not matched to a gene: 6. The CDR3 is 14 amino acids. The CDR3 nucleotides read TGTGCCATCAGGTCCGCGGGAGGTGCAGATACGCAGTATTTT. Translation: CAIRSAGGADTQYF.

The V and J genes are TRBV30 and TRBJ2-1; D not certain. The germline V gene has CDR1 GTSNPN and CDR2 SVGIG (reference sequence). With 4 bases removed from V and 4 bases from J, the gap between germline ends came to 14 bases. The CDR3 consists of 14 residues. As DNA, the CDR3 is TGTGCCTGGACTAGGCCACCCGGTTACAATGAGCAGTTCTTC. This encodes CAWTRPPGYNEQFF.

V usage is TRBV5-1 and J usage is TRBJ1-2; a weak D match, TRBD1 (6 bases). Germline V gene sequence: CDR1 SGHRS, CDR2 YFSETQ. V was trimmed by 3 bases and J by 10 bases, leaving 16 bases between them. The CDR3 runs 13 residues. In nucleotides, the CDR3 is TGCGCCAGCAGCTCGATGACAGGTATGGCCTACACCTTC. Translation gives CASSSMTGMAYTF.

V and J are TRBV4-1 and TRBJ2-1, with 15 bases identical to TRBD2. The V gene end was trimmed by 4 bases and the J gene end by 9 bases; junction bases not matched to a gene: 10. Germline loops: CDR1 MGHRA, CDR2 YSYEKL. The CDR3 has 17 amino acids. The CDR3 DNA sequence: TGCGCCAGCAGCCTCCCCGGACTAGCGGGAGGGGGCAGTGAGCAGTTCTTC. The encoded protein is CASSLPGLAGGGSEQFF.

This clone was detected only a few times. The chain carries TRBV27 and TRBJ1-4; D may be TRBD1 (5 bases). The CDR3 runs to 15 residues. Trimming cost V 4 bases and J 1 base, with 10 bases left between them. The V gene's germline CDR1 is MNHEY and CDR2 SMNVEV (reference sequence). Written as DNA, the CDR3 is TGTGCCAGCAGTTCTTGGGGGGGAACTAATGAAAAACTGTTTTTT. The encoded protein is CASSSWGGTNEKLFF. Together with reference TRBV27 and TRBJ1-4, the CDR3 gives the full variable domain: EAQVTQNPRYLITVTGKKLTVTCSQNMNHEYMSWYRQDPGLGLRQIYYSMNVEVTDKGDVPEGYKVSRKEKRNFPLILESPSPNQTSLYFCASSSWGGTNEKLFFGSGTQLSVL.

The genes are TRBV28 and TRBJ1-1, with D maybe TRBD1 (5 bases). This CDR3 contains 24 residues. Trimming pared 5 bases from V and 5 bases from J, leaving 45 bases between. Germline lookup yields CDR1 MDHEN and CDR2 SYDVKM. The CDR3 protein is CASSPYSIMGRVDTRTLKITEAFF. The CDR3 coding sequence is TGTGCCAGCAGTCCCTATAGTATTATGGGCAGGGTGGACACAAGAACACTGAAGATAACTGAAGCTTTCTTT.

This clone was found a few times. This chain uses TRBV6-6 with TRBJ1-2; no definite D call. With 3 bases removed from V and 4 bases from J, the gap between germline ends came to 6 bases. Germline lookup yields CDR1 MNHNY and CDR2 SVGAGI (reference sequence). This CDR3 has 12 amino acids. The CDR3 DNA follows: TGTGCCAGCAGTTATCAGGTCTATGGCTACACCTTC. This sequence encodes CASSYQVYGYTF.

Comment on this clone: Other DNA sequences in the same sample also yield this CDR3. This chain joins TRBV15 and TRBJ2-1; 7 bases align to TRBD2. Losses at the gene ends were 0 bases for V and 8 bases for J; bases not matched to a gene: 7. The CDR3 sequence is 15 residues long. Germline V gene lookup returns CDR1 LNHNV and CDR2 YYDKDF (reference sequence). The CDR3 DNA sequence: TGTGCCACCAGCAGAGATCTAGGTAGCGGGCATGAGCAGTTCTTC. Its translation is CATSRDLGSGHEQFF.

The rearrangement joins TRBV27 to TRBJ2-1; possible D gene TRBD1, 5 bases. Trimming pared 3 bases from V and 0 bases from J, leaving 12 bases between. The germline CDR1 and CDR2 sequences are MNHEY and SMNVEV (reference sequence). CDR3 length: 16 residues. This CDR3 is CASSLSGRASYNEQFF. The CDR3 region has the DNA TGTGCCAGCAGTTTGTCGGGCAGGGCCTCCTACAATGAGCAGTTCTTC.

This CDR3 is CASSLIGQNYGYTF. The CDR3 DNA sequence: TGTGCCAGCAGCTTGATTGGACAGAACTATGGCTACACCTTC. V usage is TRBV5-4 and J usage is TRBJ1-2; maybe TRBD1 (6 bases). The V gene lost 1 base and the J gene lost 2 bases, with 9 bases spanning the gap. Per the germline V gene, CDR1 is SGHNT and CDR2 is YYREEE (reference sequence). This CDR3 is 14 amino acids long.

This clone was counted between two and nine times. The rearrangement joins TRBV30 to TRBJ1-4; D is possibly TRBD1 (5 bases). Germline V gene sequence: CDR1 GTSNPN, CDR2 SVGIG (reference sequence). V was clipped by 0 bases and J by 8 bases, with 16 bases between them. This CDR3 is 15 amino acids long. CDR3 coding DNA: TGTGCCTGGAGTGTACCCGGGGGAGGAAACGAAAAACTGTTTTTT. Encoded protein: CAWSVPGGGNEKLFF.

This clone has just a few counts. The V and J genes are TRBV6-1 and TRBJ2-7; no firm D call. The germline V and J ends were trimmed by 7 bases and 0 bases, with 10 bases remaining between them. Germline values: CDR1 MNHNS, CDR2 SASEGT. The length of the CDR3 is 13 residues. The CDR3 loop is CASTARSSYEQYF. The CDR3 coding sequence is TGTGCCAGCACCGCAAGGAGCTCCTACGAGCAGTACTTC.